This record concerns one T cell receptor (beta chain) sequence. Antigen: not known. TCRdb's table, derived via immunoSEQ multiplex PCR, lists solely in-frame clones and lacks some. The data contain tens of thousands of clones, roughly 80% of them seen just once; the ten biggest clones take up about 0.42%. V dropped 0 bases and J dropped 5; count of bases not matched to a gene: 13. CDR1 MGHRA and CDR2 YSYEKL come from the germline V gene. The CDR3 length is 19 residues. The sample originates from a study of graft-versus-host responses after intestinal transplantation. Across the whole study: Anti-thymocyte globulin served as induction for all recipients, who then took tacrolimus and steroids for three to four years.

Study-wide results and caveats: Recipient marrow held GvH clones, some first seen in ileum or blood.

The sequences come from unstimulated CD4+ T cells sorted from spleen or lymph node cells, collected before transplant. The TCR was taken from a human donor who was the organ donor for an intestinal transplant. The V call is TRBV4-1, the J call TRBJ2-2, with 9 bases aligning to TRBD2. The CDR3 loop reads CASSQDFRLLAGETGELFF. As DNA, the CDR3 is TGCGCCAGCAGCCAAGATTTTAGACTCTTAGCGGGAGAAACCGGGGAGCTGTTTTTT.